These T cell receptor beta chains were read from a single sample in a study of regulatory T cells in long-lasting Graves disease. TCRdb itself ran the multiplex PCR reads through MiXCR, one entry per CDR3 protein. The table records about 400,000 distinct CDR3 sequences, 15% of them present only once. The sequences come from peripheral blood mononuclear cells (PBMCs), collected at new diagnosis, from a patient treated with antithyroid drugs. The receptors come from a female donor with Graves disease. Each CDR3 is given with its conserved first and last residue. Fields, in order: clone size, V gene, D gene, J gene, CDR3 protein, CDR3 DNA. The D gene is left open where the match is weak. Size values are once, few and many counts, or a class for expanded clones, and some rows have none.

clone size: few; V gene: TRBV5-6; D gene: .; J gene: TRBJ2-7; CDR3 protein: CASSIRGAVYEQYF; CDR3 DNA: TGTGCCAGCAGCATCCGGGGGGCCGTCTACGAGCAGTACTTC
clone size: many; V gene: TRBV7-6; D gene: .; J gene: TRBJ2-1; CDR3 protein: CASSLEGGSYNEQFF; CDR3 DNA: TGTGCCAGCAGCTTAGAAGGGGGTTCCTACAATGAGCAGTTCTTC
clone size: .; V gene: TRBV19; D gene: .; J gene: TRBJ1-6; CDR3 protein: CASRTNSFSYNSPLHF; CDR3 DNA: TGTGCCAGTAGGACAAACAGCTTCTCCTATAATTCACCCCTCCACTTT
clone size: many; V gene: TRBV28; D gene: .; J gene: TRBJ1-1; CDR3 protein: CASRSGTDTEAFF; CDR3 DNA: TGTGCCAGCAGATCGGGGACGGACACTGAAGCTTTCTTT
clone size: many; V gene: TRBV5-1; D gene: .; J gene: TRBJ1-2; CDR3 protein: CASSLEGSSYTF; CDR3 DNA: TGCGCCAGCAGCTTGGAGGGGTCAAGCTACACCTTC
clone size: many; V gene: TRBV4-1; D gene: .; J gene: TRBJ1-1; CDR3 protein: CASSQVVGEGTEAFF; CDR3 DNA: TGCGCCAGCAGCCAAGTCGTAGGGGAGGGCACTGAAGCTTTCTTT
clone size: many; V gene: TRBV6-1; D gene: .; J gene: TRBJ2-1; CDR3 protein: CASMGVSYNEQFF; CDR3 DNA: TGTGCCAGCATGGGGGTATCCTACAATGAGCAGTTCTTC
clone size: many; V gene: TRBV4-1; D gene: TRBD1; J gene: TRBJ2-1; CDR3 protein: CASSRGNRGSEQFF; CDR3 DNA: TGCGCCAGCAGCCGGGGGAACAGGGGTTCTGAGCAGTTCTTC
clone size: .; V gene: TRBV12-3/TRBV12-4; D gene: .; J gene: TRBJ2-1; CDR3 protein: CASSLGTHYNEQFF; CDR3 DNA: TGTGCCAGCAGTCTCGGGACCCACTACAATGAGCAGTTCTTC
clone size: many; V gene: TRBV6-1; D gene: TRBD1; J gene: TRBJ1-5; CDR3 protein: CASSDDRGNQPQHF; CDR3 DNA: TGTGCCAGCAGCGATGACAGGGGAAATCAGCCCCAGCATTTT
clone size: many; V gene: TRBV5-1; D gene: .; J gene: TRBJ2-3; CDR3 protein: CASSLSQSTDTQYF; CDR3 DNA: TGCGCCAGCAGCTTGTCACAGTCCACAGATACGCAGTATTTT
clone size: many; V gene: TRBV4-3; D gene: TRBD2; J gene: TRBJ2-5; CDR3 protein: CASSQGEGLAGGSGETQYF; CDR3 DNA: TGCGCCAGCAGCCAAGGAGAAGGACTAGCGGGAGGTAGTGGGGAGACCCAGTACTTC
clone size: few; V gene: TRBV7-2; D gene: .; J gene: TRBJ2-3; CDR3 protein: CASSLRHGLRTQYF; CDR3 DNA: TGTGCCAGCAGCTTACGCCACGGCCTTAGGACGCAGTATTTT
clone size: .; V gene: TRBV15; D gene: .; J gene: TRBJ1-5; CDR3 protein: CATSKSTGNQPQHF; CDR3 DNA: TGTGCCACCAGCAAGTCTACCGGTAATCAGCCCCAGCATTTT
clone size: many; V gene: TRBV6-1; D gene: .; J gene: TRBJ1-3; CDR3 protein: CASIGDGSGNTIYF; CDR3 DNA: TGTGCCAGCATTGGAGACGGCTCTGGAAACACCATATATTTT
clone size: .; V gene: TRBV6-5; D gene: TRBD1; J gene: TRBJ1-1; CDR3 protein: CASSYSGTGDFFPEAFF; CDR3 DNA: TGTGCCAGCAGTTACTCCGGGACAGGGGATTTTTTTCCTGAAGCTTTCTTT
clone size: many; V gene: TRBV12-3/TRBV12-4; D gene: .; J gene: TRBJ2-1; CDR3 protein: CASSPGRIRSYNEQFF; CDR3 DNA: TGTGCCAGCAGTCCCGGACGGATTCGCTCCTACAATGAGCAGTTCTTC
clone size: .; V gene: TRBV12-3/TRBV12-4; D gene: .; J gene: TRBJ1-4; CDR3 protein: CASTPDSSYEKLFF; CDR3 DNA: TGTGCCAGCACCCCGGACAGCTCGTATGAAAAACTGTTTTTT
clone size: .; V gene: TRBV19; D gene: .; J gene: TRBJ2-5; CDR3 protein: CASSHPSVEETQYF; CDR3 DNA: TGTGCCAGTAGTCACCCCTCAGTGGAAGAGACCCAGTACTTC
clone size: many; V gene: TRBV3-1; D gene: .; J gene: TRBJ1-5; CDR3 protein: CASSQLLNQPQHF; CDR3 DNA: TGTGCCAGCAGCCAGTTGCTGAATCAGCCCCAGCATTTT